The source of this T cell receptor beta chain is a study of spatial heterogeneity in lung cancer. Study-level information: Each time, sequencing found more beta-chain sequences than alpha-chain sequences. The library had UMIs, and each TCR and UMI pair averaged more than ten raw reads.

Many counts were recorded for this clonotype. This CDR3 has 12 amino acids. The V end was cut by 0 bases, the J end by 3 bases, with 1 base between. The germline CDR1 and CDR2 sequences are KGHDR and SFDVKD. Described time point: sample taken at primary tumor resection. The sequenced material consisted of unsorted whole RNA from tumor, nontumor lung or frozen PBMC. The donors were about 67 patients with non-small cell lung cancer that was early-stage and untreated. Unique molecular identifiers, one per molecule, were present on every TCR cDNA molecule. TCRdb called the 5' RACE reads again in MiXCR, with one record for every CDR3 protein. The table includes about 23,000 distinct CDR3 sequences, approximately 4.7% detected once.

This sequence originates from a male donor with early-stage non-small cell lung cancer. This specimen was PBMCs, taken at surgery. The gene calls are TRBV24-1 and TRBJ1-2, with no clear D. The CDR3 is CATSDLDYGYTF. The CDR3 DNA reads as TGTGCCACCAGTGATTTGGACTATGGCTACACCTTC.